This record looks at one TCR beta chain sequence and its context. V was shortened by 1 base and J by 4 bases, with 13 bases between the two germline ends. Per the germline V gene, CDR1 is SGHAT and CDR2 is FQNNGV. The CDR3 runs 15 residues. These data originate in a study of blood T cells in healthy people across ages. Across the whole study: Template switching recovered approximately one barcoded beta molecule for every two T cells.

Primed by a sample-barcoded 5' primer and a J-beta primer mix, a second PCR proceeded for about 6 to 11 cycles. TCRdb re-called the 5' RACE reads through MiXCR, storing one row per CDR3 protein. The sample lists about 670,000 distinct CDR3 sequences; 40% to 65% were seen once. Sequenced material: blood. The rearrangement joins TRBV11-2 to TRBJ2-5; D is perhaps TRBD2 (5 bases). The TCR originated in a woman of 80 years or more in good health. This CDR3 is CASSLVRERGETQYF. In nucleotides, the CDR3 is TGTGCCAGCAGCTTAGTACGGGAAAGAGGAGAGACCCAGTACTTC. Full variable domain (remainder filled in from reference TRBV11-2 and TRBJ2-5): EAGVAQSPRYKIIEKRQSVAFWCNPISGHATLYWYQQILGQGPKLLIQFQNNGVVDDSQLPKDRFSAERLKGVDSTLKIQPAKLEDSAVYLCASSLVRERGETQYFGPGTRLLVL.